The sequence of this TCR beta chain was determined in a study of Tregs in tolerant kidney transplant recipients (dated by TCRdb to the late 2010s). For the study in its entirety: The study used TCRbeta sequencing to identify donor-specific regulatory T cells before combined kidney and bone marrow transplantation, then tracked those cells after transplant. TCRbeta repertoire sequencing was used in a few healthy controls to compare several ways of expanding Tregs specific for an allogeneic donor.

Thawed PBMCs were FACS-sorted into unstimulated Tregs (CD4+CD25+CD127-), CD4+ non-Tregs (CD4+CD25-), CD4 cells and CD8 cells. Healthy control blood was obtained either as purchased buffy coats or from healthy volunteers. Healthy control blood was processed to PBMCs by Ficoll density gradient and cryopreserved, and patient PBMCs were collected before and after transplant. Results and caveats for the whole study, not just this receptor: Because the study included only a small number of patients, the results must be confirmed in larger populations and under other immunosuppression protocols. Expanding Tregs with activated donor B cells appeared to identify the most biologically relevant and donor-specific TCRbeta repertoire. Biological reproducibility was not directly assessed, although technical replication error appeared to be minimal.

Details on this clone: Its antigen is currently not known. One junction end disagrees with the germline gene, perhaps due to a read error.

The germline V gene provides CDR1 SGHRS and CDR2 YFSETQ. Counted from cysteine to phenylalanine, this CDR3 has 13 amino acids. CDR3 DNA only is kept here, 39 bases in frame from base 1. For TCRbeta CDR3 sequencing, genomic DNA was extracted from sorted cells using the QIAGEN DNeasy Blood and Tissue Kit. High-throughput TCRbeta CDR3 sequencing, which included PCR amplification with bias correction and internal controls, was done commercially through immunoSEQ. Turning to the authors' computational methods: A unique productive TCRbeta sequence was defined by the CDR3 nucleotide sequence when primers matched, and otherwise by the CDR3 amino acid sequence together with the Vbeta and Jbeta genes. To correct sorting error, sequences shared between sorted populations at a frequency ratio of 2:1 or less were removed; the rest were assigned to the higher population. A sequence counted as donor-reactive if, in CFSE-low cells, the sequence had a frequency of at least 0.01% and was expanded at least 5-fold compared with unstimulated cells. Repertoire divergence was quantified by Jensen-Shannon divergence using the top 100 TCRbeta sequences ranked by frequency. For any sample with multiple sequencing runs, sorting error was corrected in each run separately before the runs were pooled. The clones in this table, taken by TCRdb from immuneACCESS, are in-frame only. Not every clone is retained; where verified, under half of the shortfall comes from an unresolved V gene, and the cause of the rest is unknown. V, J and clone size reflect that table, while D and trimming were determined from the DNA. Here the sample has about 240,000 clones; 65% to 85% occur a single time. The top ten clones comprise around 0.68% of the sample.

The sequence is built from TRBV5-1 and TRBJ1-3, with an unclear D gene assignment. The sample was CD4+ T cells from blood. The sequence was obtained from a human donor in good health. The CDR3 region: CASTLDSGNTIYF. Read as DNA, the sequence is TGCGCCAGCACCTTGGACTCTGGAAACACCATATATTTT. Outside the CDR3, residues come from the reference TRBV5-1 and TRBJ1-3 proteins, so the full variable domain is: KAGVTQTPRYLIKTRGQQVTLSCSPISGHRSVSWYQQTPGQGLQFLFEYFSETQRNKGNFPGRFSGRQFSNSRSEMNVSTLELGDSALYLCASTLDSGNTIYFGEGSWLTVV.